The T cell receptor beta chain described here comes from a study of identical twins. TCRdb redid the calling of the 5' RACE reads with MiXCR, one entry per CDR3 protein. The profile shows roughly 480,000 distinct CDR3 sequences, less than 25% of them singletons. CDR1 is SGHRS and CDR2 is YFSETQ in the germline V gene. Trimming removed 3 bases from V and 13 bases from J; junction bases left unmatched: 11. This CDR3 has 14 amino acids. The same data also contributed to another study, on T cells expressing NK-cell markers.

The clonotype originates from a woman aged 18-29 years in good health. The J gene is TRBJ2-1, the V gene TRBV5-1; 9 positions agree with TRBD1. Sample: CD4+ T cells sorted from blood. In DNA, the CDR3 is TGCGCCAGCAGCTCCACGGGACAGGGTATGTTTCAGTTCTTC. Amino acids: CASSSTGQGMFQFF.